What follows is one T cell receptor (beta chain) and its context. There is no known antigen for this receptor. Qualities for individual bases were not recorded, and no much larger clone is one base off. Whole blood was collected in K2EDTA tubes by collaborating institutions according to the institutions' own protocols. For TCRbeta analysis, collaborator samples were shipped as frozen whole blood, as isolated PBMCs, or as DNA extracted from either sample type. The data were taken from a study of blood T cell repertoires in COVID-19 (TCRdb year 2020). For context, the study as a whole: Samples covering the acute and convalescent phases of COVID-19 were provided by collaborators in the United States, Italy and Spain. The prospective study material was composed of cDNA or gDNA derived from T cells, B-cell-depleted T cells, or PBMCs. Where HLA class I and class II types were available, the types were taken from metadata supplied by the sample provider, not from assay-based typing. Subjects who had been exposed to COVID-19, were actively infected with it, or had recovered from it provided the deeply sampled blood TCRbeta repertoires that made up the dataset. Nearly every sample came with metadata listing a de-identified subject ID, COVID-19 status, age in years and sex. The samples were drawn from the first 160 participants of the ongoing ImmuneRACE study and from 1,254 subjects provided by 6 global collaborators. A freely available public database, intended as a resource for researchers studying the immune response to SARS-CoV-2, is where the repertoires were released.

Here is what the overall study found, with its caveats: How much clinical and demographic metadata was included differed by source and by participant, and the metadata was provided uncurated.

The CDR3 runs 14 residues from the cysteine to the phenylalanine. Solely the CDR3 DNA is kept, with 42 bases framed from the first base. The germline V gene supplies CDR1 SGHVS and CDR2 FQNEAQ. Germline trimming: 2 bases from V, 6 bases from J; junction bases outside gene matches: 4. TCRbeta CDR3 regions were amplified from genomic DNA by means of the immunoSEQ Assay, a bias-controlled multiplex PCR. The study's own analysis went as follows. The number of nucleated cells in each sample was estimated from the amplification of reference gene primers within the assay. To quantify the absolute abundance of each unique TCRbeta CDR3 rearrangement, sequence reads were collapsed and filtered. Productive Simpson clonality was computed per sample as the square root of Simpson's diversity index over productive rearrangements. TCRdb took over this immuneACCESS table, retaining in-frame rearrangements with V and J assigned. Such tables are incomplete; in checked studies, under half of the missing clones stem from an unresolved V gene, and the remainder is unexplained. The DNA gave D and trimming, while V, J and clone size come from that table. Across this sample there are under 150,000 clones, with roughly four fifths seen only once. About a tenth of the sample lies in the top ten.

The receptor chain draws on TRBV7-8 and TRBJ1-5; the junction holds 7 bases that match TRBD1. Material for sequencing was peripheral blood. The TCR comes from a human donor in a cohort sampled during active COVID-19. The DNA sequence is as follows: TGTGCCAGCAGCTTACAGGGGGTAGCTCAGCCCCAGCATTTT. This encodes CASSLQGVAQPQHF.